This T cell receptor (beta chain) was recovered during a study of shared clonotypes between healthy human individuals (dated by TCRdb to 2020 to 2022). For the study in its entirety: The cohort included a few men and a couple of women between 18 and 49 years of age. The study deeply sequenced blood TCR repertoires of about 5 healthy adults to estimate repertoire size and the extent of clonotype sharing between individuals. Per donor, three plates each were used for CD4 naive and CD4 memory, two for CD8 naive, and one for CD8 memory. Different laboratories and diverse techniques were used to prepare libraries and sequence TCR repertoires, to increase sequencing depth and limit assay-specific biases. Per donor, leukapheresis produced somewhere between about 0.94 and 9.5 billion PBMCs. What the work shows at the level of the full study, not this receptor alone: Incomplete sequencing was indicated by rarefaction of sorted-subset datasets, despite the large sequencing depth. Higher generation probabilities were observed for clonotypes shared by all four sorted-subset donors than for non-shared clonotypes. Sampling was limited to blood, and TCR repertoires in tissue likely differ from TCR repertoires in blood. The genetic and exposure-history diversity represented was limited by the small number of donors. Sharing across a handful of donors was observed for about 5% of naive CD4, under 4% of naive CD8, 2% to 2.5% of memory CD4, and 0.4% of memory CD8 clonotypes. Pairwise subsampling led to the expectation that sequencing depth would affect the degree of clonotype sharing among donors. Naive subsets generally had larger estimated clonotype richness than memory subsets.

To note about this clone: Its target antigen remains unknown. No base quality values were provided; no much bigger clone lies one nucleotide off. The same CDR3 arises from other DNA sequences in this sample as well.

Inclusive of the bounding cysteine and phenylalanine, the CDR3 is 12 residues long. Only CDR3 DNA is held: 36 bases, read in frame from base 1. V is pared back by 5 bases and J by 6 bases, with 8 bases lying between the germline termini. The germline V gene (reference sequence) gives CDR1 as MNHEY and CDR2 as SMNVEV. For the CD8 naive samples, CD45RO-negative cells were positively selected for CCR7, yielding a CD45RA+CCR7+ population from which TemRA cells were excluded. Donors were healthy HIV-negative adults with no recently reported acute infections or vaccinations. Every donor was a Caucasian adult residing in Nashville, Tennessee, USA. Blood was collected by leukapheresis, and PBMCs were isolated by Ficoll-Histopaque density gradient centrifugation and then cryopreserved in liquid nitrogen vapor phase. Analytical flow cytometry was used to check the purity and quantity of each magnetically sorted T cell population. From each sorted fraction, genomic DNA was isolated and quantified by UV absorbance on a Nanodrop 2000c.

Using the deep immunoSEQ assay, multiplex PCR amplified TCR CDR3 regions from genomic DNA. Extracted genomic DNA from each cell subset was spread evenly across all wells of several immunoSEQ 96-well plates, with each plate serving as a replicate. Each replicate PCR for sorted subsets received roughly 200 ng genomic DNA, equal to about 30,000 T cell genomes. The purified libraries were quantified using a Qubit 3.0 fluorometer, sized with a Bioanalyzer 2100, and then quantified again using the KAPA Library Quantification kit. Every immunoSEQ 96-well plate was sequenced on a separate single-read 150-cycle Illumina NextSeq 550 flow cell. On the study's bioinformatics: The immunoSEQ output contained only junctional sequences without quality scores, so filtering could not match that applied to full-length reads. Sequences were annotated with PyIR, a Python wrapper for IgBLAST v1.9, and V/J genes and CDR3 were assigned using IMGT germline references. Any read was removed if the V/J assignment was weak (E-value above 1e-6), the CDR3 was missing, or the read contained stop codons, out-of-frame junctions, or ambiguous translated residues. V3J clonotypes were defined as sequences sharing an identical inferred V gene, J gene, and CDR3 amino acid sequence. Percentage overlap between repertoires was calculated by dividing the number of shared unique clonotypes by the size of the smaller repertoire. RTK rarefaction, the Chao1 estimator, and Recon v2.1 estimates of unobserved clonotypes were used to assess repertoire richness. For all TCRbeta clonotypes obtained by the gDNA method from a few donors, generation probabilities were computed with OLGA. What TCRdb holds here is the immuneACCESS table cut down to in-frame rearrangements. Part of the clones is not present; checked against another copy, under half of the missing clones reflect an unresolved V gene, and the others are unexplained. The D gene and trimming were derived from the DNA, and the V and J assignments and clone size from that table. The sample includes hundreds of thousands of clones, with around 96% observed a single time. The ten largest make up less than 0.25% of the sample.

This TCR derives from a young man in good health. Input material: naive CD8+ T cells sorted from blood. The cell subset or site label on this specimen signifies: CD45RA+CCR7+. The V and J segments used are TRBV27 and TRBJ1-5, with the D gene uncertain. The sequenced DNA is TGTGCCAGCAGTCCTCACGGTCAGCCCCAGCATTTT. Translated, this is CASSPHGQPQHF.